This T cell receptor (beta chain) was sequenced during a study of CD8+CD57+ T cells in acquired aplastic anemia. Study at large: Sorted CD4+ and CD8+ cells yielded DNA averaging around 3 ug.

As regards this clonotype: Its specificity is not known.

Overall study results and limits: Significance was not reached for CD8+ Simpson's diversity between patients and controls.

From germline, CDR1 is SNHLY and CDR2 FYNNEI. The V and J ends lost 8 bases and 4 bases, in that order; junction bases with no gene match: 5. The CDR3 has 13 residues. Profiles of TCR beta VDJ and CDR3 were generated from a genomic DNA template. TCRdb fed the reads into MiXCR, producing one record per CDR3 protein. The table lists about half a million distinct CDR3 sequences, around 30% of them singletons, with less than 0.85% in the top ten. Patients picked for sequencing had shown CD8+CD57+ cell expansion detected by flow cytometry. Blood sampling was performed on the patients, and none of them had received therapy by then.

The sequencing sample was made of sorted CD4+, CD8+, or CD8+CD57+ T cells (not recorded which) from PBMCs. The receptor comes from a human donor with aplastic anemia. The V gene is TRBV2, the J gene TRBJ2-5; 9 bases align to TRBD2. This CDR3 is CASGGGGGETQYF. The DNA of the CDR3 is TGTGCCAGCGGCGGGGGGGGGGGAGAGACCCAGTACTTC.